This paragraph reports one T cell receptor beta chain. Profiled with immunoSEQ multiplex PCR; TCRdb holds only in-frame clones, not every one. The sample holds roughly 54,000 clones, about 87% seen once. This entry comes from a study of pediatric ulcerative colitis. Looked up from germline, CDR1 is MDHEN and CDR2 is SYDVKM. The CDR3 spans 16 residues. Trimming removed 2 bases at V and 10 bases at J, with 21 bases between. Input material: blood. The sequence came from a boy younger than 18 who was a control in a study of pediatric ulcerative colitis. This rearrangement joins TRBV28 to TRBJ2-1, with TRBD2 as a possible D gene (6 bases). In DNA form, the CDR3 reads TGTGCCAGCAGTTTAGGTTGGGACTCCCGTCCCATGGAGCAGTTCTTC. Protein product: CASSLGWDSRPMEQFF.